The T cell receptor beta chain described here comes from a study of shared clonotypes between healthy human individuals. Study-level points and caveats: As a rule, naive subsets had a larger estimated richness than memory subsets. Read depth was anticipated to influence clonotype sharing among donors. In the sorted subsets, rarefaction showed sequencing was incomplete despite large depth. In this cohort, only blood was sampled, and tissue repertoires likely differ.

This clone has a count of ten or more. Its target is unknown. Sequenced by immunoSEQ multiplex PCR; TCRdb stores in-frame clones only, minus some. The sample yields 850,000 to 1,200,000 clones, approximately 72% seen once. The J segment lost 1 base and the V segment lost 1 base, leaving 8 bases of the junction unmatched. The CDR3 runs to 19 residues. Germline CDR1 reads MGHRA; CDR2 reads YSYEKL. This sequence originates from a man in his late teens or twenties in good health. V usage is TRBV4-1 and J usage is TRBJ1-3; the match to TRBD1 covers 12 bases. Sequenced material: memory CD4+ T cells sorted from blood. The subset was: CD45RA-negative fraction. Here the CDR3 DNA reads TGCGCCAGCAGCCAAGTGAGGGACAGGGGGCTAAGTTCTGGAAACACCATATATTTT. Its protein is CASSQVRDRGLSSGNTIYF.